This TCR beta chain is drawn from a study of blood T cells in healthy people across ages. The J segment lost 2 bases and the V segment lost 8 bases, leaving 5 bases of the junction unmatched. The CDR3 runs to 13 residues. CDR1 and CDR2 from the germline V gene are MGHDK and SYGVNS. This clonotype was observed a handful of times. With a J-beta primer mix and a sample-barcoded 5' primer, a second PCR ran 7 to 11 cycles. TCRdb fed the 5' RACE reads into MiXCR, producing one record per CDR3 protein. The sample holds 780,000 or so distinct CDR3 sequences, 53% seen once. This chain uses TRBV25-1 with TRBJ2-7; 8 bases line up with TRBD1. The source is a man older than 75 in good health. Sequenced: blood. The DNA for the CDR3 is TGTGCCAGCGCGGAACAGGGGGCCTACGAGCAGTACTTC. Amino acids: CASAEQGAYEQYF.